This passage covers 5 T cell receptor beta chains from one sample sequenced in a study of blood T cell repertoires in COVID-19. Assay: immunoSEQ multiplex PCR; the TCRdb copy retains only in-frame clones and omits some. The table lists under 150,000 clones, about three quarters of them singletons. The source material was peripheral blood. All receptors derive from a woman at least 80 years old with active or convalescent COVID-19.

This clone counts as medium-sized (0.01 to 0.1%). The chain carries TRBV11-2 and TRBJ1-6; 10 bases agree with TRBD1. V gave up 5 bases and J gave up 7 bases; unmatched junction bases: 8. The CDR3 contains 16 residues. CDR1 and CDR2 (germline): SGHAT, FQNNGV. The CDR3 DNA reads as TGTGCCAGCAGCCCGGGACAGGGGATGTGGAATTCACCCCTCCACTTT. This encodes CASSPGQGMWNSPLHF.

This clone was seen more than once but under ten times. The chain uses TRBV5-1 and TRBJ1-3, with D uncertain. The CDR3 sequence is 16 residues long. Trimming took off 0 bases at V and 3 bases at J, with 13 bases between the two ends. Germline CDR1 reads SGHRS; CDR2 reads YFSETQ. CDR3 nucleotides: TGCGCCAGCAGCTTGGCCGGAGGGATTGATGGAAACACCATATATTTT. Its protein product is CASSLAGGIDGNTIYF.

The chain has TRBV29-1 and TRBJ1-1; tentative D call: TRBD1 (5 bases). The germline gives CDR1 SQVTM, CDR2 ANQGSEA. This CDR3 spans 13 amino acids. V shed 4 bases and J shed 0 bases, with 9 bases lying between them. CDR3 nucleotide sequence: TGCAGCGTTGGACAGAGTATGAACACTGAAGCTTTCTTT. The encoded protein is CSVGQSMNTEAFF. Drawing the rest from reference TRBV29-1 and TRBJ1-1, the complete variable domain is SAVISQKPSRDICQRGTSLTIQCQVDSQVTMMFWYRQQPGQSLTLIATANQGSEATYESGFVIDKFPISRPNLTFSTLTVSNMSPEDSSIYLCSVGQSMNTEAFFGQGTRLTVV.

The CDR3 DNA reads as TGTGCCAGTAGTATAGATTTTGGGGCTTACTCCTACAATGAGCAGTTCTTC. It specifies CASSIDFGAYSYNEQFF. V gene TRBV19 combines with J gene TRBJ2-1; D perhaps matches TRBD1 (5 bases). Trimming took 0 bases from V and 0 from J, leaving 12 bases between them. This CDR3 contains 17 residues. Germline V lookup: CDR1 LNHDA, CDR2 SQIVND (reference sequence).

The rearrangement uses TRBV5-3 and TRBJ2-7, with 7 bases that match TRBD2. TRBV5-3 is recorded as an ORF, its role being uncertain. CDR3 length equals 13 residues. The trim removed 8 bases at V and 5 bases at J, leaving 10 bases unmatched. The DNA for the CDR3 is TGTGCCAGTGGGGTAGCGGGTAAGCACGAGCAGTACTTC. This encodes CASGVAGKHEQYF.